This paragraph covers one T cell receptor beta chain sequence. Its target is not known. The sample comes from a study of cytotoxic CD8 clonotypes in ibrutinib-treated CLL. Study-level information: Investigators collected response samples after a median roughly 12 months of treatment, range 6 to 36.

The germline V gene has CDR1 KGHSH and CDR2 LQKENI. The CDR3 consists of 13 residues. Between the trimmed V and J ends, which lost 2 bases and 5 bases, there was a span of 9 bases. Genomic DNA for TCR beta libraries, approximately 2 micrograms, came from cryopreserved PBMCs. Findings of the study overall: For progressing versus sustained-remission patients, sampling times were not the same. Clonality measured at baseline exceeded age-matched healthy donors, tracking circulating CD8+ T-cell counts.

The protocol was immunoSEQ multiplex PCR, while the TCRdb copy is restricted to in-frame clones and leaves out a portion. The sample includes some 50,000 clones, 69% of them seen just once. The chain combines TRBV18 with TRBJ2-5; maybe TRBD1 (5 bases). The TCR sequence derives from a human donor with chronic lymphocytic leukemia. This specimen consisted of PBMCs, obtained after 12 months of ibrutinib treatment. The CDR3 region has the DNA TGTGCCAGCTCACCAGGTAACAGGGAGACCCAGTACTTC. Protein: CASSPGNRETQYF.